This T cell receptor (beta chain) was sequenced for a study of T cells in Graves' hyperthyroidism and ophthalmopathy. Germline CDR1 is MDHEN and CDR2 is SYDVKM. The CDR3 spans 14 residues. Trimming removed 6 bases at V and 5 bases at J, with 16 bases between. Regarding the study as a whole: The model foresaw ophthalmopathy a median around 6 months prior to onset. In blood, most of the thyroid clonotypes expanded above 0.001 were also present.

With regard to this clonotype: Its antigen is undetermined.

Regions amplified from RNA transcripts were the TCR beta CDR3 regions. Researchers ran a first-round RT-PCR on the TCR CDR3 using the HTBI primer set. TCRdb passed the multiplex PCR reads through MiXCR, listing each CDR3 protein once. The top ten hold about 10% of the sample, which has 450,000 to 550,000 distinct CDR3 sequences, around 22% seen once. Investigators excluded patients with uncontrolled infection, other autoimmune disease, pregnancy or lactation. Each diagnosis drew on symptoms, thyroxine, TRAb, thyroid ultrasound and orbital computed tomography findings. The chain joins TRBV28 to TRBJ1-1; the D is unclear. Specimen: blood. The sequence was collected from a woman younger than 45 with Graves' ophthalmopathy. CDR3 amino acids: CASSPPAFGTEAFF. In DNA, the CDR3 is TGTGCCAGCAGCCCGCCGGCGTTTGGGACTGAAGCTTTCTTT.